The 16 T cell receptor beta chains given below trace back to one sample, sequenced in a study of cytomegalovirus exposure and HLA in healthy donors. Vbeta (60) and Jbeta (13) primers were used in the PCR. Sequencing was performed with immunoSEQ multiplex PCR; in TCRdb, only in-frame clones are kept and a portion is missing. The sample lists under 150,000 clones, around three quarters occurring once. The specimen was PBMCs. These receptors came from a woman between 50 and 59 years old in good health and CMV-seronegative.

V and J are TRBV16 and TRBJ1-1, with 9 bases aligning to TRBD1. Germline assignment: CDR1 KGHSY and CDR2 FQNENV. The CDR3 length is 17 residues. The V and J ends lost 3 bases and 4 bases, in that order; junction bases with no gene match: 12. As DNA, the CDR3 is TGTGCCAGCAGCCAGCGTTTGAGGGACAGGGTTGGCACTGAAGCTTTCTTT. This translates into CASSQRLRDRVGTEAFF.

This clone appeared a few times. CDR3 sequence (DNA): TGTGCCAGCAAGACGACAGGGGATGGGGCCAACGTCCTGACTTTC. Translation: CASKTTGDGANVLTF. The gene calls are TRBV28 and TRBJ2-6, with TRBD1 matching over 8 bases. V dropped 7 bases and J dropped 3; count of bases not matched to a gene: 5. CDR3 length: 15 amino acids. From germline, CDR1 is MDHEN and CDR2 SYDVKM.

V usage is TRBV6-6 and J usage is TRBJ1-5; 7 positions match TRBD1. CDR3 length: 14 residues. The junction had 1 base not matched to a gene; V was cut back by 4 bases and J by 1 base. Germline V CDR1 and CDR2: MNHNY, SVGAGI (reference sequence). The CDR3 reads CASSSTGSNQPQHF. Written as DNA, the CDR3 is TGTGCCAGCAGTTCGACAGGGAGCAATCAGCCCCAGCATTTT.

V usage is TRBV30 and J usage is TRBJ2-6; perhaps TRBD2 as D (6 bases). This CDR3 has 21 amino acids. Germline values: CDR1 GTSNPN, CDR2 SVGIG (reference sequence). Trimming removed 0 bases from V and 4 bases from J, with 28 bases in between. For the CDR3, the DNA is TGTGCCTGGAGTGTTATTAGCCGAGGCAGGGACTTTGCTCAAGGGGCCAACGTCCTGACTTTC. It translates to CAWSVISRGRDFAQGANVLTF.

This rearrangement joins TRBV30 to TRBJ1-1, with a tentative D call TRBD1 (6 bases). The CDR3 consists of 13 residues. In germline, CDR1 is GTSNPN, CDR2 SVGIG (reference sequence). Trimming took off 5 bases at V and 0 bases at J, with 10 bases between the two ends. CDR3 in DNA: TGTGCCTGGTCGGGACAACTGAACACTGAAGCTTTCTTT. Translating it yields CAWSGQLNTEAFF.

The V call is TRBV19, the J call TRBJ2-6, with TRBD1 matching 12 bases. The CDR3 consists of 17 residues. J gave up 2 bases and V 8 bases, and 7 bases lay outside the gene matches. The germline gives CDR1 LNHDA, CDR2 SQIVND (reference sequence). CDR3 amino acids: CASCSGTGGAGANVLTF. CDR3 DNA sequence: TGTGCCAGTTGCTCGGGGACAGGGGGCGCTGGGGCCAACGTCCTGACTTTC.

V is TRBV18 and J is TRBJ2-1; the D is unclear. The CDR3 contains 14 residues. From germline, CDR1 is KGHSH and CDR2 LQKENI. Trimming removed 3 bases at V and 4 bases at J, with 10 bases between. The CDR3 here is CASSPLSRYNEQFF. CDR3 coding DNA: TGTGCCAGCTCACCCTTGTCGCGATACAATGAGCAGTTCTTC.

The chain joins TRBV5-1 to TRBJ1-2, with 10 bases aligning to TRBD1. This CDR3 region has 14 residues. With V trimmed by 0 bases and J by 6 bases, 2 bases remained unmatched. Germline V gene sequence: CDR1 SGHRS, CDR2 YFSETQ. CDR3: CASSLGQGADGYTF. The CDR3 DNA sequence: TGCGCCAGCAGCTTGGGACAGGGGGCGGATGGCTACACCTTC.

This chain uses TRBV28 with TRBJ1-5; D might be TRBD1 (5 bases). The CDR3 is made up of 15 amino acids. V was trimmed by 3 bases and J by 0 bases, leaving 9 bases between them. CDR1 and CDR2 from the germline V gene are MDHEN and SYDVKM. The CDR3 bases are TGTGCCAGCAGTTTTGTGGGACTTAGCAATCAGCCCCAGCATTTT. Its translation: CASSFVGLSNQPQHF.

This clone was counted between two and nine times. The chain has TRBV27 and TRBJ2-1; unclear D gene. This CDR3 has 14 amino acids. Germline V gene sequence: CDR1 MNHEY, CDR2 SMNVEV (reference sequence). V dropped 5 bases and J dropped 4 bases, with 12 bases sitting between them. The chain's CDR3 is CASSPPGWYNEQFF. Here the CDR3 DNA reads TGTGCCAGCAGTCCGCCCGGGTGGTACAATGAGCAGTTCTTC.

The chain carries TRBV11-3 and TRBJ2-2; TRBD1 might be the D (6 bases). Trimming removed 5 bases from V and 5 bases from J, with 15 bases in between. The CDR3 has 15 amino acids. Germline V gives CDR1 SGHNT, CDR2 YENEEA. CDR3 DNA sequence: TGTGCCAGCAGCATGATTGACAGGACGACCGGGGAGCTGTTTTTT. Protein: CASSMIDRTTGELFF.

The CDR3: CASSPGTASTDTQYF. The CDR3 DNA sequence: TGTGCCAGCAGCCCTGGGACAGCTTCCACAGATACGCAGTATTTT. The V and J genes are TRBV11-3 and TRBJ2-3; TRBD1 aligns across 7 bases. The CDR3 is 15 residues long. V lost 5 bases to trimming and J lost 2 bases; unmatched junction nucleotides: 7. CDR1 is SGHNT and CDR2 is YENEEA in the germline V gene.

V and J are TRBV7-2 and TRBJ2-7, with 10 bases fitting TRBD1. Germline trimming cut 4 bases from V and 4 bases from J; bases unmatched to any gene: 4. Germline V gives CDR1 SGHTA, CDR2 FQGNSA. The CDR3 spans 14 residues. The CDR3 region is CASSSTGGVYEQYF. The CDR3 coding sequence is TGTGCCAGCAGCTCGACAGGGGGCGTATACGAGCAGTACTTC.

The gene calls are TRBV10-3 and TRBJ2-3; 8 nucleotides line up with TRBD1. This CDR3 region has 12 residues. In germline, CDR1 is ENHRY, CDR2 SYGVKD. Losses at the gene ends were 10 bases for V and 8 bases for J; bases not matched to a gene: 8. The chain's CDR3 is CATRTGKGTQYF. As DNA, the CDR3 is TGTGCCACTCGGACAGGGAAAGGTACGCAGTATTTT.

The CDR3 DNA sequence: TGTGCCAGTAATCCTTCGGAGGGACTCAATCAGCCCCAGCATTTT. Its protein is CASNPSEGLNQPQHF. The V gene is TRBV19, the J gene TRBJ1-5, with D perhaps TRBD1 (5 bases). Germline V lookup: CDR1 LNHDA, CDR2 SQIVND (reference sequence). Trimming took off 7 bases at V and 3 bases at J, with 16 bases between the two ends. The CDR3 consists of 15 residues.

This chain connects TRBV5-1 to TRBJ2-7, with 10 positions matching TRBD1. The CDR3 runs to 13 residues. The germline V gene has CDR1 SGHRS and CDR2 YFSETQ. J gave up 6 bases and V 4 bases, and 4 bases lay outside the gene matches. CDR3 nucleotides: TGCGCCAGCAGCAGTCGACAGGGGGCCGAGCAGTACGTC. Translating gives CASSSRQGAEQYV.